Below, 15 T cell receptor beta chains from the same sample are listed, as sequenced in a study of regulatory T cells in long-lasting Graves disease. Time point denoted: newly diagnosed GD, antithyroid drugs for less than 3 months. After RNA was extracted from PBMCs, the TCR library was made from it. CDR3-region Arm-PCR and iRepertoire HTBI primers produced the TCR beta libraries. From the multiplex PCR reads, TCRdb called clonotypes with MiXCR, one entry per CDR3 protein. The sample consists of a few hundred thousand distinct CDR3 sequences, over 14% of them appearing once. These sequences were also reported in another study, on T cells in Graves' hyperthyroidism and ophthalmopathy.

Sequencing was performed on peripheral blood mononuclear cells (PBMCs), taken at new diagnosis, from a patient treated with antithyroid drugs. All receptors come from a woman in her thirties or forties with Graves disease.

This clonotype was counted many times. This sequence joins TRBV3-1 and TRBJ2-1; tentatively, D is TRBD2 (7 bases). In germline, CDR1 is LGHDT, CDR2 YNNKEL (reference sequence). There are 14 residues in the CDR3. Trimming stripped 0 bases from V and 15 bases from J, with 18 bases between. The CDR3 region has the DNA TGTGCCAGCAGCCAAGATGGGGGGGGCCATAGGAGGTTCTTC. Translated: CASSQDGGGHRRFF.

This clonotype was seen at least ten times. The chain carries TRBV27 and TRBJ2-1, with a tentative D call TRBD2 (6 bases). Between the trimmed V and J ends, which lost 2 bases and 5 bases, there was a span of 13 bases. Germline V gene lookup returns CDR1 MNHEY and CDR2 SMNVEV (reference sequence). The CDR3 sequence is 15 residues long. The CDR3, as DNA: TGTGCCAGCAGTTTAGCGGGACCAGGTAACAATGAGCAGTTCTTC. This translates into CASSLAGPGNNEQFF.

This clonotype appeared many times. The rearrangement uses TRBV5-5 and TRBJ2-7, with D perhaps matching TRBD2 (5 bases). CDR1 is SGHKS and CDR2 is YYEKEE in the germline V gene (reference sequence). The CDR3 has 15 residues. V was clipped by 4 bases and J by 0 bases, with 14 bases between them. Here the CDR3 reads CASSPSGSSSYEQYF. In DNA form, the CDR3 reads TGTGCCAGCAGCCCCTCGGGGTCAAGCTCCTACGAGCAGTACTTC.

V and J are TRBV3-1 and TRBJ2-1; 7 bases fit TRBD2. CDR3 length: 17 amino acids. The J segment lost 2 bases and the V segment lost 0 bases, leaving 7 bases of the junction unmatched. The germline V gene encodes CDR1 LGHDT and CDR2 YNNKEL (reference sequence). The CDR3 DNA reads as TGTGCCAGCAGCCAAGATCTAGCTAGCGGAACCTACAATGAGCAGTTCTTC. Its protein product is CASSQDLASGTYNEQFF.

This clonotype showed up many times. This chain uses TRBV3-1 with TRBJ1-1, with 11 bases aligning to TRBD1. The length of the CDR3 is 16 residues. Looked up from germline, CDR1 is LGHDT and CDR2 is YNNKEL (reference sequence). V lost 1 base, J lost 5 bases, and 6 bases stayed unmatched. In nucleotides, the CDR3 is TGTGCCAGCAGCCAAGTCGGACAGGGGGCTATGACTGAAGCTTTCTTT. The encoded protein is CASSQVGQGAMTEAFF.

This clonotype was observed a handful of times. One end of the junction is discordant with germline, which a read error may explain. The chain carries TRBV7-7 and TRBJ2-7; TRBD1 aligns across 8 bases. CDR1 and CDR2 (germline): SSHAT, FNYEAQ (reference sequence). The CDR3 is 13 residues long. For the CDR3, the DNA is TGTGCTAGCAGCCAGGACAGGGTCCACGAGCAGTACTTC. Residues: CASSQDRVHEQYF.

This clonotype was counted at least ten times. The CDR3 here is CASSYTETYEQYF. DNA of the CDR3: TGTGCCAGCAGTTACACAGAGACCTACGAGCAGTACTTC. V and J are TRBV2 and TRBJ2-7, with unresolved D. Trimming removed 5 bases at V and 2 bases at J, with 10 bases between. CDR3 size: 13 residues. CDR1 and CDR2 from the germline V gene are SNHLY and FYNNEI.

The chain combines TRBV30 with TRBJ1-5; D gene ambiguous. Germline V gives CDR1 GTSNPN, CDR2 SVGIG (reference sequence). V was pared by 0 bases and J by 8 bases, with 11 bases between. The CDR3 covers 13 residues. Written as DNA, the CDR3 is TGTGCCTGGAGTGTACCTCGCGGGGAGCCCCAGCATTTT. This gives the protein CAWSVPRGEPQHF. The whole variable domain, filled in from reference TRBV30 and TRBJ1-5, reads SQTIHQWPATLVQPVGSPLSLECTVEGTSNPNLYWYRQAAGRGLQLLFYSVGIGQISSEVPQNLSASRPQDRQFILSSKKLLLSDSGFYLCAWSVPRGEPQHFGDGTRLSIL.

The chain carries TRBV12-3 or TRBV12-4 and TRBJ2-1; TRBD2 agrees at 8 bases. V shed 5 bases, J shed 8 bases, and the junction held 5 bases outside the gene matches. The CDR3 has 13 amino acids. CDR3 nucleotides: TGTGCCAGCAGTATATCGGGAGGGGATGAGCAGTTCTTC. It encodes CASSISGGDEQFF.

Many counts were recorded for this clonotype. The V call is TRBV3-1, the J call TRBJ2-7; the match to TRBD1 covers 7 bases. CDR1 is LGHDT, CDR2 YNNKEL, per germline (reference sequence). CDR3 length: 15 residues. J was trimmed by 4 bases and V by 2 bases; bases with no gene match: 8. The CDR3 loop reads CASSQHPDRAYEQYF. The CDR3, as DNA: TGTGCCAGCAGCCAACATCCCGACAGGGCTTACGAGCAGTACTTC.

V gene TRBV20-1 combines with J gene TRBJ2-3; 10 positions match TRBD2. Trimming removed 0 bases from V and 5 bases from J; junction bases left unmatched: 5. This CDR3 region has 15 residues. Germline values: CDR1 DFQATT, CDR2 SNEGSKA (reference sequence). CDR3 sequence (DNA): TGCAGTGCTAGAGAGCTAGCGGGAGTCATAGATACGCAGTATTTT. It codes for CSARELAGVIDTQYF.

Many counts were recorded for this clonotype. The chain has TRBV29-1 and TRBJ2-1; possibly TRBD2 for D (6 bases). The germline CDR1 and CDR2 sequences are SQVTM and ANQGSEA. Between the trimmed V and J ends, which lost 6 bases and 5 bases, there was a span of 14 bases. The CDR3 has 13 amino acids. This CDR3 reads CSVGTAKDNEQFF. DNA of the CDR3: TGCAGCGTCGGGACTGCCAAAGACAATGAGCAGTTCTTC.

This clonotype was counted ten times or more. The V gene is TRBV12-3 or TRBV12-4, the J gene TRBJ1-2; D remains ambiguous. Trimming removed 3 bases from V and 4 bases from J, with 9 bases in between. The CDR3 has 13 residues. CDR3 amino acids: CASSFGVAYGYTF. CDR3 in DNA: TGTGCCAGCAGTTTCGGGGTGGCCTATGGCTACACCTTC.

In its sample, this clonotype was seen many times. The chain joins TRBV27 to TRBJ1-1, with D possibly TRBD1 on 6 matching bases. V lost 1 base, J lost 4 bases, and 10 bases lay in between. The CDR3 extends over 14 amino acids. Germline V gene lookup returns CDR1 MNHEY and CDR2 SMNVEV (reference sequence). The chain's CDR3 is CASSLYRAATEAFF. In nucleotides, the CDR3 is TGTGCCAGCAGTTTATACAGGGCAGCCACTGAAGCTTTCTTT.

This clonotype was counted many times. This sequence joins TRBV9 and TRBJ1-4; unclear D gene. Trimming left V 0 bases short and J 7 bases short, with 10 bases between. This CDR3 has 14 amino acids. Per the germline V gene, CDR1 is SGDLS and CDR2 is YYNGEE. As DNA, the CDR3 is TGTGCCAGCAGCGTAGGTCATGGTAGTGAAAAACTGTTTTTT. This codes for CASSVGHGSEKLFF.